This T cell receptor (beta chain) was sequenced during a study of blood T cell repertoires in COVID-19. As for the study in general: Italy, Spain and the United States were the sources of the convalescent and acute COVID-19 samples. T cells, B-cell-depleted T cells, or PBMCs provided the cDNA or gDNA that served as material.

Per germline, CDR1 MNHEY and CDR2 SMNVEV (reference sequence). The CDR3 runs 18 residues. V shed 2 bases and J shed 8 bases, with 25 bases lying between them. As processed by the authors: Amplifying reference gene primers gave estimates of nucleated cell counts. Repertoires were generated with immunoSEQ multiplex PCR, while TCRdb's copy carries only in-frame clones and drops some. V and J calls and clone size are those listed in that table; D and trimming were worked out from the DNA. The table lists roughly 100,000 clones, 80% to 90% of them singletons, with less than 4.5% in the top ten. This chain links TRBV27 with TRBJ2-4; a weak D match, TRBD2 (7 bases). This sequence was found in a human donor in a cohort sampled during active COVID-19. The sequencing input was peripheral blood. CDR3 nucleotides: TGTGCCAGCAGTTTAATACCACCTTCCGGGGGGCGTTCGGACATTCAGTACTTC. This sequence encodes CASSLIPPSGGRSDIQYF.